The 8 T cell receptor beta chains presented below share a single source sample, sequenced in a study of OX40 agonist ivuxolimab in advanced cancers. Assay used: immunoSEQ multiplex PCR; TCRdb lists only in-frame clones, some missing. The repertoire has around 80,000 clones, roughly 92% of them found once; the top ten carry around 0.64%. The material sequenced was CD4+ or CD8+ T cells sorted from blood, taken in a trial of the OX40 agonist ivuxolimab. These receptors all come from an adult with an advanced solid tumor such as melanoma, head and neck, liver or kidney cancer.

V gene TRBV5-5 combines with J gene TRBJ2-7, with 11 bases lining up with TRBD1. J gave up 3 bases and V 4 bases, and 3 bases lay outside the gene matches. This CDR3 is 14 amino acids long. Germline values: CDR1 SGHKS, CDR2 YYEKEE (reference sequence). CDR3 amino acids: CASSRTGGFYEQYF. The CDR3, as DNA: TGTGCCAGCAGCCGGACAGGGGGCTTCTACGAGCAGTACTTC.

The gene calls are TRBV5-1 and TRBJ1-1, with 8 bases aligning to TRBD1. Germline-derived CDR1 and CDR2 are SGHRS and YFSETQ. J lost 0 bases, V lost 3 bases, and 4 bases had no gene match. This CDR3 is 15 amino acids long. The CDR3 loop reads CASSSRTGLNTEAFF. The CDR3 DNA reads TGCGCCAGCAGCTCAAGGACAGGGCTGAACACTGAAGCTTTCTTT.

V is TRBV6-6 and J is TRBJ2-7; the D gene is possibly TRBD1 (6 bases). Between the trimmed V and J ends, which lost 6 bases and 2 bases, there was a span of 14 bases. Germline values: CDR1 MNHNY, CDR2 SVGAGI (reference sequence). The CDR3 runs 14 residues. DNA for the CDR3: TGTGCCAGCAGAGCCGGACAGAACGCCTACGAGCAGTACTTC. Translation gives CASRAGQNAYEQYF.

The rearrangement joins TRBV5-8 to TRBJ2-1, with TRBD2 matching 7 bases. J gave up 1 base and V 4 bases, and 5 bases lay outside the gene matches. Germline V CDR1 and CDR2: SGHTS, YDEGEE. The CDR3 extends over 15 amino acids. The CDR3 loop reads CASSIFGGSYNEQFF. The DNA for the CDR3 is TGTGCCAGCAGCATATTCGGGGGGTCCTACAATGAGCAGTTCTTC.

The gene calls are TRBV2 and TRBJ2-4; D tentatively fits TRBD1 or TRBD2 (6 bases each). The germline V and J ends were trimmed by 7 bases and 3 bases, with 16 bases remaining between them. This CDR3 has 15 residues. The germline CDR1 and CDR2 sequences are SNHLY and FYNNEI. Here the CDR3 DNA reads TGTGCCAGCACTTATCGAGGGGGAGGCAAAAACATTCAGTACTTC. Its translation: CASTYRGGGKNIQYF.

The gene calls are TRBV27 and TRBJ2-7, with 7 bases aligning to TRBD1. The junction had 1 base not matched to a gene; V was cut back by 6 bases and J by 5 bases. The germline V gene has CDR1 MNHEY and CDR2 SMNVEV (reference sequence). The CDR3 spans 11 residues. The CDR3 protein is CASRDRDEQYF. The DNA for the CDR3 is TGTGCCAGCAGAGACAGGGACGAGCAGTACTTC.

CDR3 sequence (DNA): TGTGCCAGTAGTATAACTACGCCCGAAGATGGTCGGCCCCAGCATTTT. Its translation is CASSITTPEDGRPQHF. The chain employs TRBV19 and TRBJ1-5, with D unclear. The CDR3 is 16 residues long. Germline CDR1 reads LNHDA; CDR2 reads SQIVND (reference sequence). The germline V and J ends were trimmed by 2 bases and 9 bases, with 20 bases remaining between them. Drawing the rest from reference TRBV19 and TRBJ1-5, the complete variable domain is DGGITQSPKYLFRKEGQNVTLSCEQNLNHDAMYWYRQDPGQGLRLIYYSQIVNDFQKGDIAEGYSVSREKKESFPLTVTSAQKNPTAFYLCASSITTPEDGRPQHFGDGTRLSIL.

This clone was observed once. This sequence joins TRBV19 and TRBJ2-1; tentatively, D is TRBD1 (6 bases). The CDR3 has 15 amino acids. Germline CDR1 reads LNHDA; CDR2 reads SQIVND (reference sequence). The V and J ends lost 0 bases and 2 bases respectively, with 8 bases between them. CDR3 bases: TGTGCCAGTAGTATAGAAGGGGGACCCTACAATGAGCAGTTCTTC. This gives the protein CASSIEGGPYNEQFF.